The T cell receptor beta chain described here comes from a study of early T cells in non-severe SARS-CoV-2 infection. TCRdb reanalysed the 5' RACE reads using MiXCR and keeps one entry per CDR3 protein. Of around 58,000 distinct CDR3 sequences listed, 9.5% to 15% are singletons. Overall study findings and caveats: VDJdb matching, biased toward anti-spike CD8 responses, missed private and CD4 specificities.

Trimming removed 5 bases from V and 8 bases from J; junction bases left unmatched: 9. Germline lookup yields CDR1 SEHNR and CDR2 FQNEAQ (reference sequence). This CDR3 spans 14 amino acids. The sample holds many counts of this clonotype. As yet, its antigen is unknown. Source material: whole blood. The source of this sequence is an adult who was a healthcare worker with PCR-confirmed SARS-CoV-2 infection or an uninfected control (not recorded which). V gene TRBV7-9 combines with J gene TRBJ2-1, with 7 bases aligning to TRBD1. The CDR3 sequence: CASSPFGTVHEQFF. Here the CDR3 DNA reads TGTGCCAGCAGCCCGTTCGGGACAGTTCATGAGCAGTTCTTC.